This T cell receptor (beta chain) was sequenced in a study of CD8 T cells in ankylosing spondylitis. V lost 5 bases, J lost 5 bases, and 9 bases stayed unmatched. Germline loops: CDR1 SGHTA, CDR2 FQGTGA. The CDR3 contains 18 residues. This clonotype was seen a few times. Via MiXCR, TCRdb re-called the 5' RACE reads, giving one row per CDR3 protein. The sample has under 170,000 distinct CDR3 sequences; around 43% are singletons. The V and J genes are TRBV7-3 and TRBJ2-2, with 15 bases matching TRBD2. Sequences were obtained from synovial fluid, either unsorted or a sorted T cell fraction (not recorded which). This TCR came from a male donor with ankylosing spondylitis. The CDR3 is CASSPTVGLAGGTGELFF. The CDR3 coding sequence is TGTGCCAGCAGCCCCACCGTGGGACTAGCGGGGGGTACCGGGGAGCTGTTTTTT.